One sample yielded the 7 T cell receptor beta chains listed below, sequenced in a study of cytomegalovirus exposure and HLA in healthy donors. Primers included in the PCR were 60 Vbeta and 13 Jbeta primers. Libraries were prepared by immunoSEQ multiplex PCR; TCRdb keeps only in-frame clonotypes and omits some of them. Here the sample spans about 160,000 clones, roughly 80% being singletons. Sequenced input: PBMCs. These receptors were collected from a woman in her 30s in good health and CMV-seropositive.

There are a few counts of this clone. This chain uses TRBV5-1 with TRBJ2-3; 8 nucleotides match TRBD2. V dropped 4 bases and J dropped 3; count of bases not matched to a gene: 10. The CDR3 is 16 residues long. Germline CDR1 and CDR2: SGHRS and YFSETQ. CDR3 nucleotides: TGCGCCAGCAGCCCATTCGGGGGGGGTCGGACAGATACGCAGTATTTT. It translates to CASSPFGGGRTDTQYF.

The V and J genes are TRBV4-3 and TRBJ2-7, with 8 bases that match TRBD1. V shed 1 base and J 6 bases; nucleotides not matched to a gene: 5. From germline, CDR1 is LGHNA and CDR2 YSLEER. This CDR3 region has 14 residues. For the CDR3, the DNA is TGCGCCAGCAGCCAAGGCGACAGGGGCTTCGAGCAGTACTTC. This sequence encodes CASSQGDRGFEQYF.

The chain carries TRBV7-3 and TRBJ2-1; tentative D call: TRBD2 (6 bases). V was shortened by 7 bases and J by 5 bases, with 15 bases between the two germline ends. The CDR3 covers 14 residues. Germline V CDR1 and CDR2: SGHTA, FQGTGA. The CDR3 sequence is CASTNGGFHNEQFF. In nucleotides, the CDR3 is TGTGCCAGCACCAACGGGGGTTTCCACAATGAGCAGTTCTTC.

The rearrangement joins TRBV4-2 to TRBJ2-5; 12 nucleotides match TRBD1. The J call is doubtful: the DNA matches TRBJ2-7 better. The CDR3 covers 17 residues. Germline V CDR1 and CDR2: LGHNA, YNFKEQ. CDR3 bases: TGTGCCAGCAGCCAAGACCCGGGGGGGACAGGGGGCAACGAGCAGTACTTC. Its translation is CASSQDPGGTGGNEQYF.

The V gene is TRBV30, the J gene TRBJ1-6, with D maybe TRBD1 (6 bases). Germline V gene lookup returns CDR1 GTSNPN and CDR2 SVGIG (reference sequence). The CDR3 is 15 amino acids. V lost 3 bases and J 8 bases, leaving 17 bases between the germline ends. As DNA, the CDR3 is TGTGCCTGGAGGCCCTCCACAGGGTACTATTCACCCCTCCACTTT. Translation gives CAWRPSTGYYSPLHF.

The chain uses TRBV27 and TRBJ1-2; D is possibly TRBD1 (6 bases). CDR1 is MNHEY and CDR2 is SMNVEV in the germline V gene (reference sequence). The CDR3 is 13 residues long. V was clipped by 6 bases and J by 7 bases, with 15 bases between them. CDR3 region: CASRAQGAVGYTF. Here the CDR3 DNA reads TGTGCCAGCAGGGCACAGGGCGCGGTTGGCTACACCTTC.

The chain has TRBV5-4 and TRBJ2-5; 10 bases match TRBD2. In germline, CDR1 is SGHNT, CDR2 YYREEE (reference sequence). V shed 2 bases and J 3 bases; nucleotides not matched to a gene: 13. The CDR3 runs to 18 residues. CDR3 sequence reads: CASSFGLQRGGLEETQYF. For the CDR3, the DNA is TGTGCCAGCAGCTTCGGTCTTCAGCGGGGGGGTCTCGAAGAGACCCAGTACTTC.